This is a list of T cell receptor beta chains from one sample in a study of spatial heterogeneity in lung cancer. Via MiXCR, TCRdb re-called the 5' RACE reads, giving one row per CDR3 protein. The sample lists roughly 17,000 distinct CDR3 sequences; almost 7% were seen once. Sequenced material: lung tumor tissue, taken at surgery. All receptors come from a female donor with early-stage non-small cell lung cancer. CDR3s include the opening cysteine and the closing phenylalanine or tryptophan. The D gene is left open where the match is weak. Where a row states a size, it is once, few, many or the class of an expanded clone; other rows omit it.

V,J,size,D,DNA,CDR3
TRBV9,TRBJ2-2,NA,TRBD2,TGTGCCAGCAGCGCCCAGCCGGGACTAGCGACGGCCGGGGAGCTGTTTTTT,CASSAQPGLATAGELFF
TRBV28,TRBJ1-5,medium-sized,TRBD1,TGTGCCAGCAGTTTTGGGGACAGAGATAATCAGCCCCAGCATTTT,CASSFGDRDNQPQHF
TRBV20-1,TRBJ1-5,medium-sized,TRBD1,TGCAGTGCTCAAGCCCTACCGACAGGGGGCGCGGGTCAGCCCCAGCATTTT,CSAQALPTGGAGQPQHF
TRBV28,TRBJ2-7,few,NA,TGTGCCAGCAGTTTCTCGGGTCAGACAGGCTCCTACGGGCAGTACTTC,CASSFSGQTGSYGQYF
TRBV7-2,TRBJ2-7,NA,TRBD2,TGTGCCAGCAGCCCCTCCTTAACTAGCGGGGGGGCGGGAGAGCAGTACTTC,CASSPSLTSGGAGEQYF
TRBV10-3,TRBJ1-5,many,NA,TGTGCCATCGGCAGTGGTGATGGCAATCAGCCCCAGCATTTT,CAIGSGDGNQPQHF
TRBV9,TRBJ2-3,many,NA,TGTGCCAGCGGGGGCGGGGATTCCACAGATACGCAGTATTTT,CASGGGDSTDTQYF
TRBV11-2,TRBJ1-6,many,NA,TGTGCCAGCAGCTCTGCTAGGGAAGCCCTCCACTTT,CASSSAREALHF
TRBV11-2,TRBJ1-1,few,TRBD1,TGTGCCAGCAGCTCCCAGGACAGGGGGCCTGTGGGCACTGAAGCTTTCTTT,CASSSQDRGPVGTEAFF
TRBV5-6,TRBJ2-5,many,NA,TGTGCCAGCAGCTTTACAGGCGAAGAGACCCAGTACTTC,CASSFTGEETQYF
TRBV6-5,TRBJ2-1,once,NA,TGTGCCAGCAGTACCGGGACTCCTGGGGCCAATGAGCAGTTCTTC,CASSTGTPGANEQFF
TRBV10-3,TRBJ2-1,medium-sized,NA,TGTGCCATCAGTGAGTTGCCCGGGACACTCAACAATGAGCAGTTCTTC,CAISELPGTLNNEQFF
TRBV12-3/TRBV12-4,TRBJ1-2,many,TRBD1,TGTGCCAGCAGTATCATGACAGGGGGCGCTCGGACCTATGGCTACACCTTC,CASSIMTGGARTYGYTF
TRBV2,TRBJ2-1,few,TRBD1,TGTGCCAGCAGTGAAGTCGAAGGGGGCAAGTTCTTC,CASSEVEGGKFF
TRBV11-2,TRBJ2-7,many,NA,TGTGCCAGCAGCTTAGAATACGAGCAGTACTTC,CASSLEYEQYF
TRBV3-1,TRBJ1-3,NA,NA,TGTGCCAGCAGCCAAAAACAGGGTGTTTCTGGAAACACCATATATTTT,CASSQKQGVSGNTIYF
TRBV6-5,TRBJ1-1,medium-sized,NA,TGTGCCAGCAGGGACGTGGCAGAGGTCACTGAAGCTTTCTTT,CASRDVAEVTEAFF
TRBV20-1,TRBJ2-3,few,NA,TGCAGTGCTACCAGAGGGGCGAGCACAGATACGCAGTATTTT,CSATRGASTDTQYF
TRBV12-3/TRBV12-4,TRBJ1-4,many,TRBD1,TGTGCCAGCAGTTTACGGACAGGGGGACGGGAAAAACTGTTTTTT,CASSLRTGGREKLFF
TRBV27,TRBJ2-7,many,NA,TGTGCCAGCAGCCGAAGCTCCTACGAGCAGTACTTC,CASSRSSYEQYF
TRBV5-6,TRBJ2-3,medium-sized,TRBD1,TGTGCCAGCAGCCCCCGGGACAGGGATCATACGCAGTATTTT,CASSPRDRDHTQYF
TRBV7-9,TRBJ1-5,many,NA,TGTGCCAGCAGCTTAGGTGGGCAGGGTAATCAGCCCCAGCATTTT,CASSLGGQGNQPQHF
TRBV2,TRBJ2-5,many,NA,TGTGCCAGCGTCCAGGGAGGGGGAATGAAGACCCAGTACTTC,CASVQGGGMKTQYF
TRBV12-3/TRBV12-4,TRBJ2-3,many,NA,TGTGCCAGCAGCCACTCCGGGACCCAGAGCACAGATACGCAGTATTTT,CASSHSGTQSTDTQYF
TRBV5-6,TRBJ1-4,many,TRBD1,TGTGCCAGCAGACGACAGGGTGTTAATGAAAAACTGTTTTTT,CASRRQGVNEKLFF